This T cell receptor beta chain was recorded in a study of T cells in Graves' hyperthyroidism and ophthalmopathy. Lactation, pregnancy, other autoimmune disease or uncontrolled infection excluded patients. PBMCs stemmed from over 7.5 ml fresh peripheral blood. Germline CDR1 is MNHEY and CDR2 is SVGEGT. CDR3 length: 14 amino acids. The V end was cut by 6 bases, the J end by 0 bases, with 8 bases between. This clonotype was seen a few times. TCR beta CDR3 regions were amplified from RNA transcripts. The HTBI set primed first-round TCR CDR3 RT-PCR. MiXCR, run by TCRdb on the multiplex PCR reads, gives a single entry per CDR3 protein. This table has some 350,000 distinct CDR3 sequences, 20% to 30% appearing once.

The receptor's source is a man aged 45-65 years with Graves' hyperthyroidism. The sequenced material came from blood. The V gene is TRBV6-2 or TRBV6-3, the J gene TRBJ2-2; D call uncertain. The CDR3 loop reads CASSSPANTGELFF. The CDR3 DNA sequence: TGTGCCAGCAGCTCTCCTGCGAACACCGGGGAGCTGTTTTTT.